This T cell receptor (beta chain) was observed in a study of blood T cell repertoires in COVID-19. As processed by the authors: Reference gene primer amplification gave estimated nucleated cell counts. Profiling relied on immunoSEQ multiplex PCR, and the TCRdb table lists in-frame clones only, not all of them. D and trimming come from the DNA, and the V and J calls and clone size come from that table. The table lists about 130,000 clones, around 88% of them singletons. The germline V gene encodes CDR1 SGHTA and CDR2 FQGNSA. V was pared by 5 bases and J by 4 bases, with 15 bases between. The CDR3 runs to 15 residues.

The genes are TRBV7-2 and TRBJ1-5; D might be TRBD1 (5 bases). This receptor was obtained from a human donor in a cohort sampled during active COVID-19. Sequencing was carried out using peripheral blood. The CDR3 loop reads CASSPLGAGNQPQHF. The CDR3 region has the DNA TGTGCCAGCAGCCCCCTCGGGGCGGGAAATCAGCCCCAGCATTTT. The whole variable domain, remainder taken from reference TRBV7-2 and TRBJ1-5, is GAGVSQSPSNKVTEKGKDVELRCDPISGHTALYWYRQSLGQGLEFLIYFQGNSAPDKSGLPSDRFSAERTGGSVSTLTIQRTQQEDSAVYLCASSPLGAGNQPQHFGDGTRLSIL.